This T cell receptor beta chain derives from a study of graft-versus-host responses after intestinal transplantation. Study-level background: Anti-thymocyte globulin induction, then tacrolimus and steroids for approximately 3 years, went to all recipients.

Data came from immunoSEQ multiplex PCR; TCRdb stores just in-frame clones and leaves some out. Altogether about 51,000 clones are present, roughly 90% being singletons, with the ten largest covering approximately 0.6%. Study-wide points: Detection of GvH clones occurred in recipient marrow, and some had their first appearance in ileum or blood. Allografts from individuals with graft-donor T cell macrochimerism displayed high graft-versus-host to host-versus-graft clonal ratios.

Turning to this clone: Its antigen is unknown.

Germline CDR1 reads SGHTA; CDR2 reads FQGTGA. Trimming removed 2 bases at V and 2 bases at J, with 6 bases between. There are 13 residues in the CDR3. The V gene is TRBV7-3, the J gene TRBJ1-1, with D hard to call. The source of this sequence is a human donor who was the organ donor for an intestinal transplant. Specimen: unstimulated CD4+ T cells sorted from spleen or lymph node cells, collected before transplant. CDR3 amino acids: CASSLSVNTEAFF. DNA for the CDR3: TGTGCCAGCAGCTTATCGGTTAACACTGAAGCTTTCTTT.